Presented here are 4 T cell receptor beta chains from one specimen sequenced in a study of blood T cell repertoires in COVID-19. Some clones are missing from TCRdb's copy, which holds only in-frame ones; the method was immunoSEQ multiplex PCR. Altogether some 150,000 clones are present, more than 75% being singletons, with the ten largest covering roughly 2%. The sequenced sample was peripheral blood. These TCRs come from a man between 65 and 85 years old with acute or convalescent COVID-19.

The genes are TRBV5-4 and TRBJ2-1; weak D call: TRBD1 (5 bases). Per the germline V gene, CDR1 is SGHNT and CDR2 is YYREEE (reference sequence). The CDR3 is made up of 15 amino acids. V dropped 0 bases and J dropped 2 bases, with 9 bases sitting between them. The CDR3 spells CASSLEPGPYNEQFF. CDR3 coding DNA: TGTGCCAGCAGCTTGGAGCCAGGGCCCTACAATGAGCAGTTCTTC.

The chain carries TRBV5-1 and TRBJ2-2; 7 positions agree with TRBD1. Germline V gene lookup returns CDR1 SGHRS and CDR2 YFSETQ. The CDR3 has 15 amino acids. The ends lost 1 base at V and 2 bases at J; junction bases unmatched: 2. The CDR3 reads CASSLNRGNTGELFF. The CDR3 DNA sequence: TGCGCCAGCAGCTTGAACAGGGGAAACACCGGGGAGCTGTTTTTT.

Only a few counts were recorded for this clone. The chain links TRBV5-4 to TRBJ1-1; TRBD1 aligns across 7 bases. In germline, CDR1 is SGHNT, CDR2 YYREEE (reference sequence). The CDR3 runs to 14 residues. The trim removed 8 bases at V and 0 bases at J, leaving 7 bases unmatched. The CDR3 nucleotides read TGTGCCAGTTCCCGGGACAGCTTGAACACTGAAGCTTTCTTT. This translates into CASSRDSLNTEAFF.

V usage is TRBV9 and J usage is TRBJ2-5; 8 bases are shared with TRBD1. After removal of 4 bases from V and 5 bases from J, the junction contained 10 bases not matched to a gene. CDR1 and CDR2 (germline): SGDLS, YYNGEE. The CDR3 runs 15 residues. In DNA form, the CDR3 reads TGTGCCAGCAGCACAGGACAGGGACGGGGTGAGACCCAGTACTTC. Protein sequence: CASSTGQGRGETQYF.